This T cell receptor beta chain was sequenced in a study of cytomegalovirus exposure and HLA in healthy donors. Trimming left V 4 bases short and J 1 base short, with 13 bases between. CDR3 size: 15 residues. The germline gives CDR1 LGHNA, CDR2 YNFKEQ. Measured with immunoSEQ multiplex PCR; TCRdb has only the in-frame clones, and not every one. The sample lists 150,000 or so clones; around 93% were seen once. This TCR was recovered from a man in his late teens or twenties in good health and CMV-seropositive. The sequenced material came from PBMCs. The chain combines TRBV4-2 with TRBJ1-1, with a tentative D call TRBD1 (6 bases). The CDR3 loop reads CASSPRTASNTEAFF. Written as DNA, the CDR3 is TGTGCCAGCAGCCCGAGGACAGCTTCGAACACTGAAGCTTTCTTT.